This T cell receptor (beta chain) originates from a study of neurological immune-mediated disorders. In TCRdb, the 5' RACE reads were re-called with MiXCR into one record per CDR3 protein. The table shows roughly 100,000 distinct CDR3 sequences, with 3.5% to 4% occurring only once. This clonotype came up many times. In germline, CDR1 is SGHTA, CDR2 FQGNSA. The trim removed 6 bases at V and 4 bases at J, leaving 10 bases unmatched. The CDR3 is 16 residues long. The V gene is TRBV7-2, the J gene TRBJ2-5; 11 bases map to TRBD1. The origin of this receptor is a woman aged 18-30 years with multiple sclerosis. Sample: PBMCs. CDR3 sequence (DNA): TGTGCCAGCAGACAACTCGGACAGGGGGCTTTAGAGACCCAGTACTTC. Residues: CASRQLGQGALETQYF.